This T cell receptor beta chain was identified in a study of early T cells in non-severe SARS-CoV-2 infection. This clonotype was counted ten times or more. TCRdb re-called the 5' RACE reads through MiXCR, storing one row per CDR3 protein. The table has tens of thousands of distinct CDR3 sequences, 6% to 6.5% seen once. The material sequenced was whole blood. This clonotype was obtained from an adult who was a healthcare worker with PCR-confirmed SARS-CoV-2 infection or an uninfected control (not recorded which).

DNA of the CDR3: TGTGCCAGCACTTTCACAGAAAGCACAGATACGCAGTATTTT. Residues: CASTFTESTDTQYF. The gene calls are TRBV6-6 and TRBJ2-3; no definite D call. This CDR3 comprises 14 residues. V lost 7 bases and J 0 bases, leaving 11 bases between the germline ends. Germline lookup yields CDR1 MNHNY and CDR2 SVGAGI (reference sequence).